One and the same sample provided the 28 T cell receptor beta chains below, sequenced in a study of CD8 T cells in ankylosing spondylitis. TCRdb re-analysed the 5' RACE reads in MiXCR, keeping a single row per CDR3 protein. The sample holds about 130,000 distinct CDR3 sequences, roughly an eighth seen once. Sequencing was carried out using blood, either unsorted or a sorted T cell fraction (not recorded which). Source of these receptors: a female donor with ankylosing spondylitis or in good health (not recorded which).

This clonotype turned up a few times. This chain links TRBV4-2 with TRBJ1-4, with 10 bases fitting TRBD1. The trim removed 0 bases at V and 5 bases at J, leaving 3 bases unmatched. Germline CDR1 and CDR2: LGHNA and YNFKEQ. The CDR3 is made up of 16 amino acids. The CDR3 sequence: CASSQDPGQGNEKLFF. Written as DNA, the CDR3 is TGTGCCAGCAGCCAAGACCCGGGACAGGGGAATGAAAAACTGTTTTTT.

This clonotype was detected a few times. The chain combines TRBV10-3 with TRBJ2-1; D not resolved. Germline CDR1 ENHRY, CDR2 SYGVKD. V lost 4 bases and J lost 7, with 8 bases in between. The CDR3 runs to 12 residues. CDR3 coding DNA: TGTGCCATCAGTGTAAGGGCTAATGAGCAGTTCTTC. This codes for CAISVRANEQFF.

This clonotype was detected ten times or more. This rearrangement joins TRBV7-2 to TRBJ2-7, with a weak D call TRBD2 (6 bases). CDR3 length equals 14 residues. Germline V gene lookup returns CDR1 SGHTA and CDR2 FQGNSA. With 5 bases removed from V and 3 bases from J, the gap between germline ends came to 14 bases. In nucleotides, the CDR3 is TGTGCCAGCAGCAAAGCGCGGGATCGCTACGAGCAGTACTTC. Its protein is CASSKARDRYEQYF.

This clonotype was seen at least ten times. The V call is TRBV29-1, the J call TRBJ2-7; a weak D match, TRBD1 (5 bases). Germline V CDR1 and CDR2: SQVTM, ANQGSEA. This CDR3 has 13 amino acids. V lost 5 bases to trimming and J lost 0 bases, with 11 bases between them. The CDR3 protein is CSVQGGSSYEQYF. CDR3 DNA: TGCAGCGTTCAGGGCGGCAGCTCCTACGAGCAGTACTTC.

This clonotype was observed a few times. The chain recombines TRBV20-1 with TRBJ2-1; 9 bases are shared with TRBD2. The CDR3 is 14 amino acids. With V trimmed by 7 bases and J by 7 bases, 11 bases remained unmatched. The germline V gene encodes CDR1 DFQATT and CDR2 SNEGSKA (reference sequence). Written as DNA, the CDR3 is TGCAGTGTCAGAGGTAGCGGGGGAATGAATGAGCAGTTCTTC. This encodes CSVRGSGGMNEQFF.

V and J are TRBV12-3 or TRBV12-4 and TRBJ1-4; D might be TRBD1 (6 bases). The CDR3 totals 14 residues. The V end lost 7 bases, the J end lost 5 bases, and 14 bases lay between the germline ends. CDR3 loop: CASTQHQGNEKLFF. Written as DNA, the CDR3 is TGTGCCAGCACCCAACATCAGGGGAATGAAAAACTGTTTTTT.

Ten or more counts support this clonotype. The V gene is TRBV12-3 or TRBV12-4, the J gene TRBJ2-4, with D possibly matching TRBD2 (6 bases). Trimming took 2 bases from V and 6 from J, leaving 17 bases between them. CDR3 length: 16 residues. In nucleotides, the CDR3 is TGTGCCAGCAGTTTATTAGCGGACGCCTCTCCAAACATTCAGTACTTC. It encodes CASSLLADASPNIQYF.

This clonotype was observed at least ten times. This sequence joins TRBV6-1 and TRBJ1-5; 8 positions match TRBD1. The CDR3 spans 13 residues. V shed 6 bases, J shed 2 bases, and the junction held 0 bases outside the gene matches. CDR1 is MNHNS, CDR2 SASEGT, per germline. The CDR3 DNA reads as TGTGCCAGCAGGACAGGGGGCAATCAGCCCCAGCATTTT. As protein: CASRTGGNQPQHF.

At least ten counts were recorded for this clonotype. This rearrangement joins TRBV28 to TRBJ1-4, with unresolved D. CDR3 length: 13 amino acids. Trimming stripped 6 bases from V and 0 bases from J, with 5 bases between. Germline V lookup: CDR1 MDHEN, CDR2 SYDVKM. For the CDR3, the DNA is TGTGCCAGCAGCGGTGCAACTAATGAAAAACTGTTTTTT. The encoded protein is CASSGATNEKLFF.

In its sample, this clonotype was seen a few times. The chain links TRBV12-3 or TRBV12-4 to TRBJ2-4, with 9 bases lining up with TRBD1. J lost 8 bases, V lost 5 bases, and 4 bases had no gene match. This CDR3 has 13 amino acids. The CDR3 nucleotides read TGTGCCAGCAGTAGACAGGGGGAGGACATTCAGTACTTC. Its translation is CASSRQGEDIQYF.

This chain connects TRBV4-1 to TRBJ1-1; possible D gene TRBD1, 6 bases. The germline V gene has CDR1 MGHRA and CDR2 YSYEKL. CDR3 size: 17 residues. The ends were cut back, 6 bases at V and 5 bases at J, with 25 bases in the middle. For the CDR3, the DNA is TGCGCCAGCAGGACCGAAAAGGGGGGGGGCGCGGCGACTGAAGCTTTCTTT. It yields the protein CASRTEKGGGAATEAFF.

This clonotype appeared many times. J is TRBJ1-1 and V is TRBV20-1, with 9 bases lining up with TRBD1. Trimming at V came to 1 base and at J to 6 bases, leaving 12 bases not matched to a gene. This CDR3 region has 16 residues. The V gene's germline CDR1 is DFQATT and CDR2 SNEGSKA (reference sequence). The CDR3 loop is CSARALDRGGIAEAFF. The DNA of the CDR3 is TGCAGTGCTAGAGCCTTGGACAGGGGTGGCATCGCTGAAGCTTTCTTT.

V is TRBV9 and J is TRBJ2-3; D perhaps matches TRBD2 (5 bases). Trimming removed 0 bases at V and 1 base at J, with 12 bases between. The CDR3 extends over 16 amino acids. Germline V CDR1 and CDR2: SGDLS, YYNGEE. CDR3 loop: CASSVDAGSGTDTQYF. The DNA of the CDR3 is TGTGCCAGCAGCGTAGATGCGGGTTCTGGCACAGATACGCAGTATTTT.

This clonotype was recorded many times. The rearrangement links TRBV11-2 to TRBJ2-3, with D possibly matching TRBD1 (6 bases). This CDR3 is built from 16 residues. Germline CDR1 reads SGHAT; CDR2 reads FQNNGV. Between the trimmed V and J ends, which lost 5 bases and 2 bases, there was a span of 17 bases. Here the CDR3 DNA reads TGTGCCAGCAGCCTTTACCTAGGGGGAGACACAGATACGCAGTATTTT. Encoded protein: CASSLYLGGDTDTQYF. Based on the CDR3 plus reference TRBV11-2 and TRBJ2-3, the full variable domain is EAGVAQSPRYKIIEKRQSVAFWCNPISGHATLYWYQQILGQGPKLLIQFQNNGVVDDSQLPKDRFSAERLKGVDSTLKIQPAKLEDSAVYLCASSLYLGGDTDTQYFGPGTRLTVL.

Notes on this clonotype: A much bigger clone sits one base away, suggesting this may be a read error. The V call is TRBV3-1, the J call TRBJ1-2; a weak D match, TRBD1 (5 bases). The CDR3 has 14 amino acids. Germline lookup yields CDR1 LGHDT and CDR2 YNNKEL (reference sequence). The CDR3 region has the DNA TGTGCCACCAGCAAAAAAGGGGCCGCTGGAGGCTACACCTTC. Protein product: CATSKKGAAGGYTF. The full variable domain, rest sourced from reference TRBV3-1 and TRBJ1-2, is DTAVSQTPKYLVTQMGNDKSIKCEQNLGHDTMYWYKQDSKKFLKIMFSYNNKELIINETVPNRFSPKSPDKAHLNLHINSLELGDSAVYFCATSKKGAAGGYTFGSGTRLTVV.

Many counts were recorded for this clonotype. The chain combines TRBV20-1 with TRBJ1-4; TRBD1 matches at 11 bases. Trimming at V came to 3 bases and at J to 4 bases, leaving 1 base not matched to a gene. This CDR3 has 14 residues. Germline assignment: CDR1 DFQATT and CDR2 SNEGSKA (reference sequence). In DNA, the CDR3 is TGCAGTGCTAGGGGGACAGGGGGTAATGAAAAACTGTTTTTT. Translated: CSARGTGGNEKLFF.

This clonotype has a handful of counts. The chain has TRBV28 and TRBJ2-7, with TRBD1 matching 7 bases. The CDR3 has 12 residues. In germline, CDR1 is MDHEN, CDR2 SYDVKM. The J segment lost 11 bases and the V segment lost 3 bases, leaving 7 bases of the junction unmatched. CDR3 amino acids: CASSFEQGIEYF. The CDR3 DNA sequence: TGTGCCAGCAGTTTTGAACAGGGGATAGAGTACTTC.

This clonotype was seen many times. The chain joins TRBV7-3 to TRBJ2-1; TRBD2 matches at 10 bases. V gave up 1 base and J gave up 8 bases; unmatched junction bases: 5. CDR1 and CDR2 (germline): SGHTA, FQGTGA. The CDR3 runs 15 residues. This chain's CDR3 is CASSLNLAGVDEQFF. Here the CDR3 DNA reads TGTGCCAGCAGCTTAAATCTAGCGGGGGTTGATGAGCAGTTCTTC.

Note on this clonotype: Possible read error: a much larger clone is one base away. The rearrangement uses TRBV28 and TRBJ2-7; D not certain. Deletions cut 10 bases from V and 6 bases from J, with 16 bases between. In germline, CDR1 is MDHEN, CDR2 SYDVKM. This CDR3 has 12 amino acids. The CDR3 spells CATYTNFGEQYF. CDR3 bases: TGTGCCACCTACACAAACTTCGGCGAGCAGTACTTC.

This clonotype was seen at least ten times. The chain joins TRBV29-1 to TRBJ1-1, with 7 bases aligning to TRBD1. V dropped 7 bases and J dropped 5; count of bases not matched to a gene: 13. The CDR3 has 14 amino acids. Germline loops: CDR1 SQVTM, CDR2 ANQGSEA. In nucleotides, the CDR3 is TGCAGCGGTGGTTACAGGGGACTATGGACTGAAGCTTTCTTT. Translation gives CSGGYRGLWTEAFF.

The chain has TRBV7-2 and TRBJ2-3; D is ambiguous. The CDR3 has 17 amino acids. V was cut by 0 bases and J by 1 base, with 14 bases left in between. In germline, CDR1 is SGHTA, CDR2 FQGNSA. CDR3 sequence: CASSLAHSQWGTDTQYF. The CDR3 nucleotides are TGTGCCAGCAGCTTAGCGCACTCACAATGGGGCACAGATACGCAGTATTTT.

V usage is TRBV7-3 and J usage is TRBJ1-1; the D gene is possibly TRBD1 (6 bases). Between the trimmed V and J ends, which lost 1 base and 3 bases, there was a span of 9 bases. CDR1 SGHTA and CDR2 FQGTGA come from the germline V gene. The CDR3 runs to 14 residues. As DNA, the CDR3 is TGTGCCAGCAGCTTAATAAGGGGGGACACTGAAGCTTTCTTT. Translation: CASSLIRGDTEAFF.

This clonotype was counted between two and nine times. The V and J genes are TRBV20-1 and TRBJ2-1; 10 nucleotides agree with TRBD2. This CDR3 contains 14 residues. Germline trimming cut 3 bases from V and 10 bases from J; bases unmatched to any gene: 9. Germline V CDR1 and CDR2: DFQATT, SNEGSKA (reference sequence). This CDR3 is CSASGASGSVEQFF. In DNA, the CDR3 is TGCAGTGCTAGTGGCGCTAGCGGGAGTGTCGAGCAGTTCTTC.

The J gene is TRBJ2-1, the V gene TRBV7-3, with TRBD2 matching over 7 bases. The CDR3 spans 15 residues. Germline CDR1 SGHTA, CDR2 FQGTGA. With 4 bases clipped from V and 10 bases from J, the junction kept 13 bases outside the gene matches. DNA for the CDR3: TGTGCCAGCAGCTACTCCGTATTAGCGGGCGGGGAGCAGTTCTTC. Protein: CASSYSVLAGGEQFF.

On this clonotype: A much bigger clone sits one base away, suggesting this may be a read error. The gene calls are TRBV7-2 and TRBJ2-2; no clear D gene. CDR3 length equals 14 residues. Trimming took off 3 bases at V and 6 bases at J, with 11 bases between the two ends. Germline assignment: CDR1 SGHTA and CDR2 FQGNSA. This CDR3 is CASSLSGNAGELFF. CDR3 bases: TGTGCCAGCAGCTTGTCAGGAAACGCCGGGGAGCTGTTTTTT.

The J gene is TRBJ2-1, the V gene TRBV12-3 or TRBV12-4; maybe TRBD2 (5 bases). The CDR3 totals 12 residues. Trimming stripped 5 bases from V and 5 bases from J, with 7 bases between. The CDR3: CASSRTDNEQFF. The CDR3 nucleotides read TGTGCCAGCAGTAGGACTGACAATGAGCAGTTCTTC.

This clonotype was seen at least ten times. The V call is TRBV12-3 or TRBV12-4, the J call TRBJ2-2; D perhaps matches TRBD1 (6 bases). V was clipped by 5 bases and J by 7 bases, with 14 bases between them. The CDR3 has 14 residues. The CDR3 loop reads CASSLGAGNGELFF. CDR3 sequence (DNA): TGTGCCAGCAGTCTGGGGGCAGGGAACGGGGAGCTGTTTTTT.

This clonotype was recorded once. A read error may produce the germline difference seen at one junction end. The V gene is TRBV5-1, the J gene TRBJ2-6, with 7 positions matching TRBD1. There are 18 residues in the CDR3. Germline CDR1 and CDR2: SGHRS and YFSETQ. The CDR3 loop is CVSSLGTAYNSGANVLTF. DNA for the CDR3: TGCGTCAGCAGCTTAGGGACAGCTTACAACTCTGGGGCCAACGTCCTGACTTTC.